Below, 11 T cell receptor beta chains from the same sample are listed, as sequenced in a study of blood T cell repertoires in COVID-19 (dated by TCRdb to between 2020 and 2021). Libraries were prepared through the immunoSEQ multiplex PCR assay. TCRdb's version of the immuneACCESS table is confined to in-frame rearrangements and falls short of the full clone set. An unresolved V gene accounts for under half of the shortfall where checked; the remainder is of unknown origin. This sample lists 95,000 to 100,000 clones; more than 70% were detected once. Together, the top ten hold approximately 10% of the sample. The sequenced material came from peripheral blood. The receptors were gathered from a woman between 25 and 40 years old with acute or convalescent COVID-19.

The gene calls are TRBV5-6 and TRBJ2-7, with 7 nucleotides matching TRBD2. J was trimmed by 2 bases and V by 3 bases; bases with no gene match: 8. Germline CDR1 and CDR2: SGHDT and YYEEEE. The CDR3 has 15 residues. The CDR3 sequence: CASSSLSGFPYEQYF. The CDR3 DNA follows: TGTGCCAGCAGCTCACTTAGCGGGTTTCCCTACGAGCAGTACTTC.

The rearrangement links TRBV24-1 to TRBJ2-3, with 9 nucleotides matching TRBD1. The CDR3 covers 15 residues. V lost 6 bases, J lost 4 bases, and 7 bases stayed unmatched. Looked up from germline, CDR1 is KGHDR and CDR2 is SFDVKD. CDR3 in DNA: TGTGCCACCAGTTCGCTATGGACAGGGGCAGATACGCAGTATTTT. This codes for CATSSLWTGADTQYF.

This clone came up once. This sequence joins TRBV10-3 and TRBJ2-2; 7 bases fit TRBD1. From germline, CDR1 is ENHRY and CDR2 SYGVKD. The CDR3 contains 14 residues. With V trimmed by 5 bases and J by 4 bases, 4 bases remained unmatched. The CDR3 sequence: CAISSGGFTGELFF. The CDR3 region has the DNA TGTGCCATCAGTTCAGGGGGATTCACCGGGGAGCTGTTTTTT.

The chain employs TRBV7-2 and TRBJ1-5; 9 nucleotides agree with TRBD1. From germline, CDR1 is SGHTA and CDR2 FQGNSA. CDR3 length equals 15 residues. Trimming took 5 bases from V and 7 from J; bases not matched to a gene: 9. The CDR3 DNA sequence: TGTGCCAGCAGCCCAATGACAGGGGGAGAGCAGCCCCAGCATTTT. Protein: CASSPMTGGEQPQHF.

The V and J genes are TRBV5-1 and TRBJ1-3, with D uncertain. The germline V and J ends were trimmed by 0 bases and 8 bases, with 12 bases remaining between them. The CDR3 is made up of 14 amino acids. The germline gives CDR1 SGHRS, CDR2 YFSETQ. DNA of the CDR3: TGCGCCAGCAGCTTGGCCGGGGTTGCGGACACCATATATTTT. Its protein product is CASSLAGVADTIYF. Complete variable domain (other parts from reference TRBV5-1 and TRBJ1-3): KAGVTQTPRYLIKTRGQQVTLSCSPISGHRSVSWYQQTPGQGLQFLFEYFSETQRNKGNFPGRFSGRQFSNSRSEMNVSTLELGDSALYLCASSLAGVADTIYFGEGSWLTVV.

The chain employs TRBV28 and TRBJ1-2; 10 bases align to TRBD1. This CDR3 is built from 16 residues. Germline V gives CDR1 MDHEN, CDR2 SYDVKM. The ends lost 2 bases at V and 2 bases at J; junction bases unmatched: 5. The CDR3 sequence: CASSLAGTGANYGYTF. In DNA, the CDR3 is TGTGCCAGCAGTTTAGCCGGGACAGGGGCCAACTATGGCTACACCTTC.

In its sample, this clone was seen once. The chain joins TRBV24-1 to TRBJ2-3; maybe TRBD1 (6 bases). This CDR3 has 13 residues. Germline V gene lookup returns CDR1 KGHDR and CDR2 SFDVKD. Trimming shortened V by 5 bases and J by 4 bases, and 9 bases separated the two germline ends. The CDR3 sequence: CATSGGLPDTQYF. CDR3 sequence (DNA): TGTGCCACCAGTGGGGGGCTCCCAGATACGCAGTATTTT.

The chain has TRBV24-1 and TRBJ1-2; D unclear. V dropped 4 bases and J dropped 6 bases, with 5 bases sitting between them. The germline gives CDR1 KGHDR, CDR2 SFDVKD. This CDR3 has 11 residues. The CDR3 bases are TGTGCCACCAGTGAAAATAATGGCTACACCTTC. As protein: CATSENNGYTF.

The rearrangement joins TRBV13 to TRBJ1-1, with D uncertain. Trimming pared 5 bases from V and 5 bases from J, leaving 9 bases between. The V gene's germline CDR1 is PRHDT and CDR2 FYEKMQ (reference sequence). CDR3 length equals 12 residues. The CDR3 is CASSLVRTEAFF. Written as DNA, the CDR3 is TGTGCCAGCAGCCTGGTGAGGACTGAAGCTTTCTTT.

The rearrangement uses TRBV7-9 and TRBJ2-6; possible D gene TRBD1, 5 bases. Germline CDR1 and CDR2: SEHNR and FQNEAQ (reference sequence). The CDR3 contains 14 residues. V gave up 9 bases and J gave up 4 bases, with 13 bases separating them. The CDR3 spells CARDTAEGANVLTF. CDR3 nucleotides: TGTGCCAGGGACACCGCCGAGGGGGCCAACGTCCTGACTTTC.

CDR3 loop: CSVPYGNTIYF. In nucleotides, the CDR3 is TGCAGTGTCCCGTATGGAAACACCATATATTTT. The chain is built from TRBV20-1 and TRBJ1-3, with D unclear. The CDR3 loop spans 11 amino acids. With 7 bases removed from V and 3 bases from J, the gap between germline ends came to 7 bases. The germline V gene encodes CDR1 DFQATT and CDR2 SNEGSKA (reference sequence).